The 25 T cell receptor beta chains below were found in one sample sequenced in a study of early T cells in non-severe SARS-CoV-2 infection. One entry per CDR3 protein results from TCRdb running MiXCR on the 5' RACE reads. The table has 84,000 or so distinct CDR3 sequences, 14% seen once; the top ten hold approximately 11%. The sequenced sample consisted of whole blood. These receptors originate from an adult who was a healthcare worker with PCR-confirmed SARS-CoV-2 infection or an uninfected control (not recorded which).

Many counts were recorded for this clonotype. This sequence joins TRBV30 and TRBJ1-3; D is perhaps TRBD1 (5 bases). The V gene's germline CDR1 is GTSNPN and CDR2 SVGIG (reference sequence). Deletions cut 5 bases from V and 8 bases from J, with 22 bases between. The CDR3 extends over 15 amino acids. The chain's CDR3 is CAWSSWGSSSDTIYF. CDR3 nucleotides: TGTGCCTGGTCCTCATGGGGCAGCTCCTCGGACACCATATATTTT.

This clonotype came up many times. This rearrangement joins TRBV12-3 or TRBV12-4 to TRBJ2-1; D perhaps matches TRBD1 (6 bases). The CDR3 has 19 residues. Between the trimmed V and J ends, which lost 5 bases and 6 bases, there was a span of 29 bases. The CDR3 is CASSKSFPGVLLTGNEQFF. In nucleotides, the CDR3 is TGTGCCAGCAGTAAAAGCTTCCCAGGGGTCCTCCTGACGGGCAATGAGCAGTTCTTC.

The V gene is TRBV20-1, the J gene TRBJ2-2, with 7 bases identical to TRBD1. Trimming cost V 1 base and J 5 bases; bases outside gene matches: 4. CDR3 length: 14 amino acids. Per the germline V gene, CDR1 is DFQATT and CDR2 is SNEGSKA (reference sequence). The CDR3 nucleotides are TGCAGTGCTAGAGGTCAGGGGGAGACCGGGGAGCTGTTTTTT. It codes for CSARGQGETGELFF.

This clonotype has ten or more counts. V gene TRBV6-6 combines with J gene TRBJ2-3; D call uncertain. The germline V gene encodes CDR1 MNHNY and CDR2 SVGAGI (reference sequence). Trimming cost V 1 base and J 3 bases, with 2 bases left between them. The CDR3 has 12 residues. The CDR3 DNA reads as TGTGCCAGCAGTTACTTAACAGATACGCAGTATTTT. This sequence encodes CASSYLTDTQYF.

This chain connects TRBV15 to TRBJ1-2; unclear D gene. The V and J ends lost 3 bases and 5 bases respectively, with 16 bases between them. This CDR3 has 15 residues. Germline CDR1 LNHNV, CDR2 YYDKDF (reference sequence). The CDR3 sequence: CATSRSSDGFYGYTF. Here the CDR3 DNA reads TGTGCCACCAGCAGGTCCTCCGACGGCTTTTATGGCTACACCTTC.

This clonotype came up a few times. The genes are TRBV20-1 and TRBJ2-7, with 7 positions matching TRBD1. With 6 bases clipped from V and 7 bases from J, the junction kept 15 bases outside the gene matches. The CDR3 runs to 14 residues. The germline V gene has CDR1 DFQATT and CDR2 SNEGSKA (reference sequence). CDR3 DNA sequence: TGCAGTGCCCAACCCGGACAGGACCTTAGTGAGCAGTACTTC. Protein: CSAQPGQDLSEQYF.

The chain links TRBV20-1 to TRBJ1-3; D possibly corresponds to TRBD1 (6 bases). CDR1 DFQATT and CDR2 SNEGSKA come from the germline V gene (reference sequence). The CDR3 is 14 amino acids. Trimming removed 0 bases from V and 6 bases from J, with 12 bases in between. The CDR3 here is CSARDGGLENTIYF. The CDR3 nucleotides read TGCAGTGCTAGAGATGGGGGGCTCGAAAACACCATATATTTT.

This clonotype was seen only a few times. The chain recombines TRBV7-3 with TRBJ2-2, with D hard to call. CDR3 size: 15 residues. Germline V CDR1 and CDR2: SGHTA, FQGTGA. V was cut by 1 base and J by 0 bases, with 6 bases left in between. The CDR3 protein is CASSLRAANTGELFF. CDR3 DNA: TGTGCCAGCAGCTTAAGGGCAGCGAACACCGGGGAGCTGTTTTTT.

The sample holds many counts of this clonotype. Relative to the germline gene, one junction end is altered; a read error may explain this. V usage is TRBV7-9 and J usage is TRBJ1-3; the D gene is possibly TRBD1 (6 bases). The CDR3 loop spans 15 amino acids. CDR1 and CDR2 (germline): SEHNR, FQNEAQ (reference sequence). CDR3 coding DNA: TGTGCCAGCGGCTTGGGGGCGACGGCTGGAAACACCATATATTTT. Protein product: CASGLGATAGNTIYF.

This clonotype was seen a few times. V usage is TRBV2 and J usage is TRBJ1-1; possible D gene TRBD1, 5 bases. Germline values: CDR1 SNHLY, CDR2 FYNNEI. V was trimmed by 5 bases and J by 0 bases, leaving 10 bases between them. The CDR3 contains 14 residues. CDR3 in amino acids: CASSTRQMNTEAFF. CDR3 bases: TGTGCCAGCAGTACCAGACAGATGAACACTGAAGCTTTCTTT.

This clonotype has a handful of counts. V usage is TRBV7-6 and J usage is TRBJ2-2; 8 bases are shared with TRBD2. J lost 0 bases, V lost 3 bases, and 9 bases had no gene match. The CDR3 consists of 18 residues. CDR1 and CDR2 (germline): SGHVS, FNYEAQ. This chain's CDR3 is CASSFLAGSSANTGELFF. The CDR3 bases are TGTGCCAGCAGCTTTTTAGCGGGGTCTTCCGCGAACACCGGGGAGCTGTTTTTT.

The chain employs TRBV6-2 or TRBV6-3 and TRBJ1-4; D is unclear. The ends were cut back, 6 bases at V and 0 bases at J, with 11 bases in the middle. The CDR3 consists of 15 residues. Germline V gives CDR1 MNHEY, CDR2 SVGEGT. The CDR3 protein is CASSPGRATNEKLFF. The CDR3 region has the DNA TGTGCCAGCAGCCCGGGCCGTGCAACTAATGAAAAACTGTTTTTT.

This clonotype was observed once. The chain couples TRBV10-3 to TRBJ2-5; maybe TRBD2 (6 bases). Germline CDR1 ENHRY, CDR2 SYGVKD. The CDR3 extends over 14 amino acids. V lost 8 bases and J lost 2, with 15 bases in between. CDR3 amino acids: CAIAPLGRQETQYF. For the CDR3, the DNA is TGTGCCATCGCTCCCCTAGGGAGGCAAGAGACCCAGTACTTC.

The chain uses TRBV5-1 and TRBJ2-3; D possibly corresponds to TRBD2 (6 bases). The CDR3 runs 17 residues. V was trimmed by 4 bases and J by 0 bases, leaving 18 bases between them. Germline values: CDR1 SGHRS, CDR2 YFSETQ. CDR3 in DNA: TGCGCCAGCAGCCCGGACCGGGACTTCCCTAGCACAGATACGCAGTATTTT. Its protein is CASSPDRDFPSTDTQYF.

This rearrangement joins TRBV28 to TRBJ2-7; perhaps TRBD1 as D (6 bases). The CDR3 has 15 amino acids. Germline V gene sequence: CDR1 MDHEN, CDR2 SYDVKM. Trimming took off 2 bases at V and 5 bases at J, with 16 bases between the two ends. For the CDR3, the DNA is TGTGCCAGCAGTTTAGACGGGACAATGTCCCACGAGCAGTACTTC. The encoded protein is CASSLDGTMSHEQYF.

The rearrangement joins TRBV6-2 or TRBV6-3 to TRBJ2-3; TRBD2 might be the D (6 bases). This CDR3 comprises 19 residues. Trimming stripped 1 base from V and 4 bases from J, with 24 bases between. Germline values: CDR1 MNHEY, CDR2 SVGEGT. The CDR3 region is CASSYLVIAVAAVADTQYF. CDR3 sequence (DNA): TGTGCCAGCAGTTACTTAGTCATCGCGGTAGCGGCGGTCGCAGATACGCAGTATTTT.

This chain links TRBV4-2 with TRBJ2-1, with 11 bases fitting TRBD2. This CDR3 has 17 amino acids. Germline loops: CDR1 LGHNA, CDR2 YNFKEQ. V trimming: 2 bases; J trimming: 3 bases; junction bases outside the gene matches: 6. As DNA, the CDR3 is TGTGCCAGCAGCCAACTTAGCGGGGGGGCGGTCTACAATGAGCAGTTCTTC. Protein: CASSQLSGGAVYNEQFF.

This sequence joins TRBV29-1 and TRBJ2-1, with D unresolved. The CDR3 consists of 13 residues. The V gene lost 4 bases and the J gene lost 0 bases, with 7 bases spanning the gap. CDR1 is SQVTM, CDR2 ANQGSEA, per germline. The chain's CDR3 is CSVGLNSYNEQFF. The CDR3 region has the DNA TGCAGCGTTGGCTTGAACTCCTACAATGAGCAGTTCTTC.

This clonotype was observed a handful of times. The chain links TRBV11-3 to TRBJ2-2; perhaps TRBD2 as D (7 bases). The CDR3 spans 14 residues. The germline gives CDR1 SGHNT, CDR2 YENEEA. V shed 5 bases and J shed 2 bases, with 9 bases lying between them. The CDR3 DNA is TGTGCCAGCAGCGCGGGGGCTAACACCGGGGAGCTGTTTTTT. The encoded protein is CASSAGANTGELFF.

This CDR3 is CAISDIFSGNTIYF. In DNA, the CDR3 is TGTGCCATATCGGACATATTCTCTGGAAACACCATATATTTT. This sequence joins TRBV14 and TRBJ1-3; D may be TRBD1 (5 bases). CDR1 SGHDN and CDR2 FVKESK come from the germline V gene. V was clipped by 10 bases and J by 0 bases, with 13 bases between them. The CDR3 extends over 14 amino acids. Using reference TRBV14 and TRBJ1-3 for the parts outside the CDR3, the full variable domain is EAGVTQFPSHSVIEKGQTVTLRCDPISGHDNLYWYRRVMGKEIKFLLHFVKESKQDESGMPNNRFLAERTGGTYSTLKVQPAELEDSGVYFCAISDIFSGNTIYFGEGSWLTVV.

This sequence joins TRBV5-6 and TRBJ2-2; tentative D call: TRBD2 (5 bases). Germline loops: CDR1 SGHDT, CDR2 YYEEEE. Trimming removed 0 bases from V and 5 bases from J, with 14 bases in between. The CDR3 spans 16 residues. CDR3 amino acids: CASSLVSRRNTGELFF. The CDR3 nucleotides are TGTGCCAGCAGCTTGGTGTCGAGGAGGAATACCGGGGAGCTGTTTTTT.

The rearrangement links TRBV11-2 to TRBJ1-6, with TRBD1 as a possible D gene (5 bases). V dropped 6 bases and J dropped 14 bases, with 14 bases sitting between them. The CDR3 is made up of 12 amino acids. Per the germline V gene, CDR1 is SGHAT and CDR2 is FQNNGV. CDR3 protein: CASRGAEAALHF. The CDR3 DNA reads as TGTGCCAGCAGAGGGGCGGAGGCAGCCCTCCACTTT.

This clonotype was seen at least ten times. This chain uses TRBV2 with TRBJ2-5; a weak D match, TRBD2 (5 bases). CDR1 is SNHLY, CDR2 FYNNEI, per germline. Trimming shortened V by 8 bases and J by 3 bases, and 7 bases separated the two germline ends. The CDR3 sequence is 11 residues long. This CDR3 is CASQAEETQYF. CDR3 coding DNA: TGTGCCAGCCAAGCGGAAGAGACCCAGTACTTC.

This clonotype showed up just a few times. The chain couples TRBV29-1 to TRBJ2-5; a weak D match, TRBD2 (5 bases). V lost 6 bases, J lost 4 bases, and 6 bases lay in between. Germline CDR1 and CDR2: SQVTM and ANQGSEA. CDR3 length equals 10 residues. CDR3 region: CSVGGETQYF. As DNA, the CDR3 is TGCAGCGTCGGAGGAGAGACCCAGTACTTC.

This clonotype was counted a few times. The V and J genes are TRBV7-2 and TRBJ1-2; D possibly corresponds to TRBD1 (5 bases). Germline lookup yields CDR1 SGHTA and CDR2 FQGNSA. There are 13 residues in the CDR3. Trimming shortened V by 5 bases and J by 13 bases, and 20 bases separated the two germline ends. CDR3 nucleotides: TGTGCCAGCAGCCGGGACCTTGCCTGGGGCGGCACCTTC. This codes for CASSRDLAWGGTF. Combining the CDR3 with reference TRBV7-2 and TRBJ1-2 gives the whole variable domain GAGVSQSPSNKVTEKGKDVELRCDPISGHTALYWYRQSLGQGLEFLIYFQGNSAPDKSGLPSDRFSAERTGGSVSTLTIQRTQQEDSAVYLCASSRDLAWGGTFGSGTRLTVV.